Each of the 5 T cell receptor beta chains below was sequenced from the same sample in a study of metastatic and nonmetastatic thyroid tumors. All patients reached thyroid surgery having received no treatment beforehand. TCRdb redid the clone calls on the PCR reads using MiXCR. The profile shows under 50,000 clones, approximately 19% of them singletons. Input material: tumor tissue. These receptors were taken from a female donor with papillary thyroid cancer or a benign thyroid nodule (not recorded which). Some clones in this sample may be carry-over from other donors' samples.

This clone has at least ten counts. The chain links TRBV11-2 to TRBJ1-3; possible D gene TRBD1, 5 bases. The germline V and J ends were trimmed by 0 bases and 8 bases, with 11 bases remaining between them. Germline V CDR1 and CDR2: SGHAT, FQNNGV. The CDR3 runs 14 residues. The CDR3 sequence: CASSLDRAGDTIYF. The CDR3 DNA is TGTGCCAGCAGCTTAGATCGCGCGGGGGACACCATATATTTT.

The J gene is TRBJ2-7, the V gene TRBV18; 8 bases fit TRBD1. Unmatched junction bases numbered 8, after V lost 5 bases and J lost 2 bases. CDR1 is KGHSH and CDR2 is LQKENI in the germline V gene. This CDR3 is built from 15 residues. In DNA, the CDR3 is TGTGCCAGCTCAATTAGCAGGGGGCAAACCTACGAGCAGTACTTC. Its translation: CASSISRGQTYEQYF. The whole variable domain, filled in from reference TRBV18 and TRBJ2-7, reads NAGVMQNPRHLVRRRGQEARLRCSPMKGHSHVYWYRQLPEEGLKFMVYLQKENIIDESGMPKERFSAEFPKEGPSILRIQQVVRGDSAAYFCASSISRGQTYEQYFGPGTRLTVT.

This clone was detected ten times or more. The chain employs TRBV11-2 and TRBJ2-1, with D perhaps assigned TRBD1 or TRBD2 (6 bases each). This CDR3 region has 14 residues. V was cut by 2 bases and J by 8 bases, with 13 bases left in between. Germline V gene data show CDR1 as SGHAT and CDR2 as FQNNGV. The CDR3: CASSLLYGGHEQFF. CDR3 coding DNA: TGTGCCAGCAGCTTATTATATGGGGGGCATGAGCAGTTCTTC.

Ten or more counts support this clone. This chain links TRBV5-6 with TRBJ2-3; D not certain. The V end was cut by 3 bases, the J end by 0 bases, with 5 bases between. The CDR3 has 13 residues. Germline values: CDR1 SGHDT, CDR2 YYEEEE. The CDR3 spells CASSWYSTDTQYF. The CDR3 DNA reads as TGTGCCAGCAGCTGGTACAGCACAGATACGCAGTATTTT. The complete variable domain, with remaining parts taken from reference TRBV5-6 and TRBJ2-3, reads DAGVTQSPTHLIKTRGQQVTLRCSPKSGHDTVSWYQQALGQGPQFIFQYYEEEERQRGNFPDRFSGHQFPNYSSELNVNALLLGDSALYLCASSWYSTDTQYFGPGTRLTVL.

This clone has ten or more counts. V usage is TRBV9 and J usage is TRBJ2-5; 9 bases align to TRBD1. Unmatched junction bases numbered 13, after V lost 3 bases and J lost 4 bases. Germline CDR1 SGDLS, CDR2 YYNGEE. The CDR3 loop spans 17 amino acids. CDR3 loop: CASSGQSGTGKGETQYF. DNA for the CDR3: TGTGCCAGCAGCGGGCAGTCCGGGACAGGGAAAGGAGAGACCCAGTACTTC.